The 25 T cell receptor beta chains below come from one sample, sequenced in a study of blood T cell repertoires in COVID-19. This table comes from immunoSEQ multiplex PCR, and its TCRdb copy is limited to in-frame clones, with some not included. The table has just over 300,000 clones, about 89% seen once. Material for sequencing was PBMCs or T cells enriched from blood (not recorded which). The receptors were sampled from a woman in her forties who had recovered from COVID-19.

The table lists this clone with a count of one. This rearrangement joins TRBV28 to TRBJ1-2; TRBD1 matches 8 bases. CDR3 length: 13 amino acids. Germline lookup yields CDR1 MDHEN and CDR2 SYDVKM. With 5 bases clipped from V and 7 bases from J, the junction kept 6 bases outside the gene matches. CDR3 protein: CASSKQGVFGYTF. CDR3 nucleotide sequence: TGTGCCAGCAGTAAACAGGGGGTCTTTGGCTACACCTTC.

The V and J genes are TRBV7-9 and TRBJ2-7, with D unclear. CDR1 is SEHNR and CDR2 is FQNEAQ in the germline V gene (reference sequence). This CDR3 has 13 residues. The germline V and J ends were trimmed by 1 base and 3 bases, with 7 bases remaining between them. The CDR3 sequence: CASSLEPYYEQYF. CDR3 nucleotide sequence: TGTGCCAGCAGCTTAGAGCCCTACTACGAGCAGTACTTC.

The rearrangement joins TRBV5-5 to TRBJ1-4; 11 nucleotides align to TRBD1. V shed 4 bases and J 8 bases; nucleotides not matched to a gene: 4. The length of the CDR3 is 14 residues. CDR1 and CDR2 (germline): SGHKS, YYEKEE (reference sequence). The CDR3 region is CASSRGTGGEKLFF. The CDR3 bases are TGTGCCAGCAGCCGCGGGACAGGGGGGGAAAAACTGTTTTTT.

The V and J genes are TRBV5-8 and TRBJ2-5; 8 nucleotides align to TRBD2. V lost 4 bases to trimming and J lost 5 bases; unmatched junction nucleotides: 10. CDR1 SGHTS and CDR2 YDEGEE come from the germline V gene. The CDR3 sequence is 15 residues long. CDR3 amino acids: CASSLTSGGLETQYF. As DNA, the CDR3 is TGTGCCAGCAGCCTGACAAGCGGGGGCCTCGAGACCCAGTACTTC.

This clone was seen once. The chain employs TRBV5-6 and TRBJ2-2, with D maybe TRBD1 (6 bases). There are 15 residues in the CDR3. V lost 5 bases to trimming and J lost 1 base, with 12 bases between them. Germline CDR1 and CDR2: SGHDT and YYEEEE. CDR3 bases: TGTGCCAGCAGTACGGGACAAGTGAACACCGGGGAGCTGTTTTTT. Protein: CASSTGQVNTGELFF.

V usage is TRBV27 and J usage is TRBJ2-7, with D possibly TRBD1 on 6 matching bases. The CDR3 length is 14 residues. Trimming shortened V by 3 bases and J by 4 bases, and 13 bases separated the two germline ends. Looked up from germline, CDR1 is MNHEY and CDR2 is SMNVEV (reference sequence). The CDR3 reads CASSFEGQIYEQYF. CDR3 DNA: TGTGCCAGCAGTTTTGAAGGACAGATTTACGAGCAGTACTTC.

The genes are TRBV3-1 (or the pseudogene TRBV3-2) and TRBJ1-4; 8 bases agree with TRBD1. This CDR3 is built from 14 residues. Germline V gene data show CDR1 as LGHDT and CDR2 as YNNKEL (reference sequence). The V and J ends lost 4 bases and 5 bases, in that order; junction bases with no gene match: 3. CDR3 in amino acids: CASSLRQGNEKLFF. DNA of the CDR3: TGTGCCAGCAGCCTAAGACAGGGGAATGAAAAACTGTTTTTT.

Note on this clone: At the DNA level, this CDR3 is encoded by other sequences in the same sample as well. The gene calls are TRBV19 and TRBJ2-5; TRBD2 matches 7 bases. After removal of 8 bases from V and 0 bases from J, the junction contained 3 bases not matched to a gene. Germline CDR1 and CDR2: LNHDA and SQIVND (reference sequence). The CDR3 extends over 13 amino acids. In DNA form, the CDR3 reads TGTGCCAGTTCCGGGGGGTACCAAGAGACCCAGTACTTC. Translation gives CASSGGYQETQYF. The entire variable domain, with the rest obtained from reference TRBV19 and TRBJ2-5, is as follows: DGGITQSPKYLFRKEGQNVTLSCEQNLNHDAMYWYRQDPGQGLRLIYYSQIVNDFQKGDIAEGYSVSREKKESFPLTVTSAQKNPTAFYLCASSGGYQETQYFGPGTRLLVL.

The chain recombines TRBV19 with TRBJ2-7, with 11 bases identical to TRBD2. CDR1 is LNHDA and CDR2 is SQIVND in the germline V gene (reference sequence). Trimming took 5 bases from V and 3 from J; bases not matched to a gene: 6. The length of the CDR3 is 15 residues. CDR3 residues: CASSPGTSGVYEQYF. Here the CDR3 DNA reads TGTGCCAGTAGTCCCGGGACTAGCGGAGTCTACGAGCAGTACTTC.

In this sample, this clone is medium-sized. The gene calls are TRBV6-5 and TRBJ1-6, with 9 bases identical to TRBD1. The CDR3 has 15 amino acids. The germline CDR1 and CDR2 sequences are MNHEY and SVGAGI. Germline trimming cut 7 bases from V and 4 bases from J; bases unmatched to any gene: 5. The CDR3 protein is CASIPGQGYNSPLHF. The CDR3 DNA follows: TGTGCCAGCATACCGGGACAGGGATATAATTCACCCCTCCACTTT.

Here the CDR3 DNA reads TGTGCCAGCAGCATGACAGGCAGCACAGATACGCAGTATTTT. Amino acid sequence: CASSMTGSTDTQYF. The gene calls are TRBV5-4 and TRBJ2-3, with D possibly TRBD1 on 6 matching bases. V shed 4 bases and J shed 0 bases, with 9 bases lying between them. Germline values: CDR1 SGHNT, CDR2 YYREEE (reference sequence). This CDR3 contains 14 residues.

V gene TRBV9 combines with J gene TRBJ2-1; 9 nucleotides agree with TRBD1. Germline V gene lookup returns CDR1 SGDLS and CDR2 YYNGEE. With V trimmed by 2 bases and J by 6 bases, 9 bases remained unmatched. This CDR3 spans 16 amino acids. Here the CDR3 reads CASSVAGQGGVNEQFF. CDR3 DNA sequence: TGTGCCAGCAGCGTCGCGGGACAGGGAGGGGTCAATGAGCAGTTCTTC.

The chain has TRBV7-3 and TRBJ2-3; 8 bases map to TRBD2. CDR1 and CDR2 from the germline V gene are SGHTA and FQGTGA. The CDR3 consists of 17 residues. The V and J ends lost 4 bases and 6 bases, in that order; junction bases with no gene match: 15. The CDR3 spells CASSYLNPGSGEDTQYF. The CDR3 DNA reads TGTGCCAGCAGCTACTTGAACCCCGGTAGCGGGGAGGATACGCAGTATTTT.

In its sample, this clone was seen a few times. Here the CDR3 reads CASSDGAVPQYEQYF. As DNA, the CDR3 is TGCGCCAGCAGTGATGGGGCAGTGCCCCAATACGAGCAGTACTTC. This chain connects TRBV10-1 to TRBJ2-7, with D tentatively TRBD1 (5 bases). Germline lookup yields CDR1 WNHNN and CDR2 SYGVQD (reference sequence). This CDR3 is 15 amino acids long. Trimming took 3 bases from V and 4 from J, leaving 16 bases between them.

The V and J genes are TRBV5-4 and TRBJ1-2; a possible D gene is TRBD1 (6 bases). In germline, CDR1 is SGHNT, CDR2 YYREEE (reference sequence). V was trimmed by 3 bases and J by 2 bases, leaving 14 bases between them. This CDR3 has 15 amino acids. CDR3 loop: CASSSAGRGNYGYTF. CDR3 sequence (DNA): TGTGCCAGCAGCTCGGCAGGGAGGGGGAACTATGGCTACACCTTC.

The chain joins TRBV21-1 to TRBJ2-4; the DNA was not used to check the table's D call, TRBD1. TRBV21-1 is assigned pseudogene status. This CDR3 is 18 amino acids long. Here the CDR3 DNA reads TGTGCCAGCAGCTTAGACAGGGCTGTTGGTTTAGACAAAAACATTCAGTACTTC. It translates to CASSLDRAVGLDKNIQYF.

V is TRBV6-5 and J is TRBJ1-5; D unclear. Germline CDR1 MNHEY, CDR2 SVGAGI. CDR3 length: 14 amino acids. V lost 6 bases to trimming and J lost 3 bases, with 12 bases between them. The CDR3 DNA reads as TGTGCCAGCAGCCCCGGTTATAACAATCAGCCCCAGCATTTT. As protein: CASSPGYNNQPQHF.

The gene calls are TRBV7-3 and TRBJ2-3; D not certain. The CDR3 covers 13 residues. Germline-derived CDR1 and CDR2 are SGHTA and FQGTGA. Between the trimmed V and J ends, which lost 5 bases and 3 bases, there was a span of 9 bases. The CDR3 loop is CASSTQSTDTQYF. The CDR3 DNA follows: TGTGCCAGCAGCACCCAGTCTACAGATACGCAGTATTTT.

The chain uses TRBV6-1 and TRBJ1-1, with 7 positions matching TRBD1. The CDR3 extends over 18 amino acids. The V gene end was trimmed by 3 bases and the J gene end by 1 base; junction bases not matched to a gene: 14. Germline loops: CDR1 MNHNS, CDR2 SASEGT. CDR3 DNA: TGTGCCAGCAGTGAGAGACAGGGAATGGGACCGAGGAACACTGAAGCTTTCTTT. Translation: CASSERQGMGPRNTEAFF.

This chain joins TRBV10-3 and TRBJ2-1; 7 nucleotides agree with TRBD2. In germline, CDR1 is ENHRY, CDR2 SYGVKD. The V and J ends lost 7 bases and 2 bases, in that order; junction bases with no gene match: 2. The CDR3 contains 13 residues. CDR3 coding DNA: TGTGCCATCACCGCGGGAGCCTACAATGAGCAGTTCTTC. As protein: CAITAGAYNEQFF.

V is TRBV5-1 and J is TRBJ2-1; possibly TRBD2 for D (6 bases). Germline assignment: CDR1 SGHRS and CDR2 YFSETQ. V was cut by 3 bases and J by 6 bases, with 7 bases left in between. The CDR3 runs to 12 residues. CDR3 in DNA: TGCGCCAGCAGCTGGAGGGTCAATGAGCAGTTCTTC. Protein sequence: CASSWRVNEQFF.

This clone occurred once. This rearrangement joins TRBV6-5 to TRBJ1-1; 7 bases agree with TRBD1. Trimming took 10 bases from V and 0 from J; bases not matched to a gene: 5. The CDR3 has 13 amino acids. Germline V CDR1 and CDR2: MNHEY, SVGAGI. The CDR3 loop is CATTGEMNTEAFF. CDR3 coding DNA: TGTGCCACTACAGGGGAAATGAACACTGAAGCTTTCTTT.

The chain couples TRBV7-2 to TRBJ2-3; D is unresolved. The CDR3 is 15 residues long. V lost 0 bases, J lost 5 bases, and 12 bases lay in between. Germline V gene lookup returns CDR1 SGHTA and CDR2 FQGNSA. CDR3 coding DNA: TGTGCCAGCAGCTTAGCGCTCCTCGGTGAAGATACGCAGTATTTT. Translating it yields CASSLALLGEDTQYF.

This sequence joins TRBV4-1 and TRBJ2-2, with D possibly TRBD2 on 5 matching bases. This CDR3 region has 16 residues. The germline V gene encodes CDR1 MGHRA and CDR2 YSYEKL. V lost 9 bases and J 0 bases, leaving 17 bases between the germline ends. CDR3 in DNA: TGCGCCAGAGTGGGGAGAAGAAACCCGAACACCGGGGAGCTGTTTTTT. The encoded protein is CARVGRRNPNTGELFF.

The chain employs TRBV7-9 and TRBJ2-4; TRBD1 matches 7 bases. Germline CDR1 SEHNR, CDR2 FQNEAQ (reference sequence). V was clipped by 5 bases and J by 8 bases; unmatched bases: 18. This CDR3 region has 17 residues. CDR3 sequence: CASSPLQTGKFSDIQYF. The CDR3 DNA reads as TGTGCCAGCAGCCCCCTCCAGACAGGGAAGTTTAGCGACATTCAGTACTTC.